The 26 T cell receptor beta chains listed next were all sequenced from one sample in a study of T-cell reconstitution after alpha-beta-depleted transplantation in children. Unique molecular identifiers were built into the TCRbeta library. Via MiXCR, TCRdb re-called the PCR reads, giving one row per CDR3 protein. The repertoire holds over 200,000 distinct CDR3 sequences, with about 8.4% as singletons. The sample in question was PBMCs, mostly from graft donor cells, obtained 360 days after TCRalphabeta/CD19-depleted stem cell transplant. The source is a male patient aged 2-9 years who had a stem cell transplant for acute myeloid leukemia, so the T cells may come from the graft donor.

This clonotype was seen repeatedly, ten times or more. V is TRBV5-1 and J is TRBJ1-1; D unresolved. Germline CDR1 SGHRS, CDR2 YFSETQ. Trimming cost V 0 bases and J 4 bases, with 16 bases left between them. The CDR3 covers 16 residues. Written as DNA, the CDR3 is TGCGCCAGCAGCTTGGCCGGAGGGTCAAGTATCACTGAAGCTTTCTTT. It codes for CASSLAGGSSITEAFF.

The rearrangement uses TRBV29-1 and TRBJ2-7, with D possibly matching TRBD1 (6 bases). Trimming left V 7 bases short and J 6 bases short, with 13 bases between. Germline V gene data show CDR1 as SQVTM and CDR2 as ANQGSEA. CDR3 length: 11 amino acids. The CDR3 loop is CSASQGGEQYF. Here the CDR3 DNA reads TGCAGCGCATCACAGGGCGGCGAGCAGTACTTC.

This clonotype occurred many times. CDR3: CASSFVGKSETQYF. The CDR3 DNA reads as TGTGCCAGCAGCTTTGTGGGCAAGAGTGAGACCCAGTACTTC. This chain links TRBV5-6 with TRBJ2-5; D remains unclear. V dropped 2 bases and J dropped 5 bases, with 13 bases sitting between them. Germline V gene sequence: CDR1 SGHDT, CDR2 YYEEEE. This CDR3 has 14 residues.

CDR3 region: CASSPSTGGPEAFF. The CDR3 bases are TGTGCCAGCAGTCCATCAACAGGGGGCCCTGAAGCTTTCTTT. The chain uses TRBV6-1 and TRBJ1-1, with TRBD1 matching over 9 bases. The CDR3 has 14 residues. With 5 bases clipped from V and 6 bases from J, the junction kept 7 bases outside the gene matches. Germline CDR1 is MNHNS and CDR2 is SASEGT.

CDR3 bases: TGTGCCAGCAGTGTACCGGGGGGGGGTCCCACTGAAGCTTTCTTT. It encodes CASSVPGGGPTEAFF. V is TRBV28 and J is TRBJ1-1, with D possibly matching TRBD1 (5 bases). CDR1 is MDHEN, CDR2 SYDVKM, per germline. V lost 5 bases, J lost 4 bases, and 17 bases lay in between. The CDR3 is 15 residues long. The variable domain in full, completed from reference TRBV28 and TRBJ1-1, reads DVKVTQSSRYLVKRTGEKVFLECVQDMDHENMFWYRQDPGLGLRLIYFSYDVKMKEKGDIPEGYSVSREKKERFSLILESASTNQTSMYLCASSVPGGGPTEAFFGQGTRLTVV.

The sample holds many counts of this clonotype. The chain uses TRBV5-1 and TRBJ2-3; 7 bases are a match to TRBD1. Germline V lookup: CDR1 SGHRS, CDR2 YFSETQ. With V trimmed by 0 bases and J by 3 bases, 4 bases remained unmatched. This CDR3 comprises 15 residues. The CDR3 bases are TGCGCCAGCAGCTTGGGACAGGGATGGACAGATACGCAGTATTTT. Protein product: CASSLGQGWTDTQYF.

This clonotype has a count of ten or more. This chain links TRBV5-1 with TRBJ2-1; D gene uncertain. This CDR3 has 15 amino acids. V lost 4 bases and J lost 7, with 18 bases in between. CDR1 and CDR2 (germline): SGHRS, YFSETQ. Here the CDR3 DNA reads TGCGCCAGCAGCCCTTCAGCACTGGTTGGTAATGAGCAGTTCTTC. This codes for CASSPSALVGNEQFF. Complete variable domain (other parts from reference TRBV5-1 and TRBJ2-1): KAGVTQTPRYLIKTRGQQVTLSCSPISGHRSVSWYQQTPGQGLQFLFEYFSETQRNKGNFPGRFSGRQFSNSRSEMNVSTLELGDSALYLCASSPSALVGNEQFFGPGTRLTVL.

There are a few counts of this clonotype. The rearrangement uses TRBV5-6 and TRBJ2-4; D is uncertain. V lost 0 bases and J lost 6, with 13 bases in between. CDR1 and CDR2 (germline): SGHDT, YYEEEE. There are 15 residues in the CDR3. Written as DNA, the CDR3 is TGTGCCAGCAGCTTGGCAGAGGTTAGGCTAAACATTCAGTACTTC. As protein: CASSLAEVRLNIQYF.

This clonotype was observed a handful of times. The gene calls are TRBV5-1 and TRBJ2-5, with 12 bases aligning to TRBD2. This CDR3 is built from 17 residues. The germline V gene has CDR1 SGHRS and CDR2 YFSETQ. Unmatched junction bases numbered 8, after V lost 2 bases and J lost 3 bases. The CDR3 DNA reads TGCGCCAGCAGCTTCGGGGCTAGCGGGAGGGGTGAAGAGACCCAGTACTTC. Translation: CASSFGASGRGEETQYF. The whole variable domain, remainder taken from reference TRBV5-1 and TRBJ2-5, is KAGVTQTPRYLIKTRGQQVTLSCSPISGHRSVSWYQQTPGQGLQFLFEYFSETQRNKGNFPGRFSGRQFSNSRSEMNVSTLELGDSALYLCASSFGASGRGEETQYFGPGTRLLVL.

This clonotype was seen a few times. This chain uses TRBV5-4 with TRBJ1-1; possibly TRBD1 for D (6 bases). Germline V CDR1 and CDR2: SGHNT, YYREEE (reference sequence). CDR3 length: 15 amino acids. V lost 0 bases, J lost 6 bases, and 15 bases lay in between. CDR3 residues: CASSLDGGGASEAFF. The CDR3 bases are TGTGCCAGCAGCTTGGACGGGGGGGGCGCGTCTGAAGCTTTCTTT.

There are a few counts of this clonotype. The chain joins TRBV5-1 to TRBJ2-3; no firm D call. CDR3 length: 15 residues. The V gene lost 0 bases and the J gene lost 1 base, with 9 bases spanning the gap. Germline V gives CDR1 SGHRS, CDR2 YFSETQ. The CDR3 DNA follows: TGCGCCAGCAGCTTGGAGAGGACCCGCACAGATACGCAGTATTTT. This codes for CASSLERTRTDTQYF.

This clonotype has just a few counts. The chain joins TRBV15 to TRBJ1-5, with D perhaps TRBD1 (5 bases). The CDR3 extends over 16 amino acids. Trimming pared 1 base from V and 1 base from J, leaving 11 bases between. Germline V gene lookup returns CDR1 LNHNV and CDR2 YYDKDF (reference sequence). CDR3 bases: TGTGCCACCAGCAGAGTGAAGGGGTTAAGCAATCAGCCCCAGCATTTT. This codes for CATSRVKGLSNQPQHF.

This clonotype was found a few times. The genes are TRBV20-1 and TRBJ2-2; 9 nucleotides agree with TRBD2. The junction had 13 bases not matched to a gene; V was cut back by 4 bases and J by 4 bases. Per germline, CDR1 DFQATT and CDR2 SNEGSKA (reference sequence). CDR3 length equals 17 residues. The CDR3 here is CSATSGTSTGGTGELFF. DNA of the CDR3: TGCAGTGCTACCTCCGGGACTAGCACGGGGGGCACCGGGGAGCTGTTTTTT.

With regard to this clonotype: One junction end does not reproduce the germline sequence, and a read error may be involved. The CDR3 DNA follows: TGTGCCAGCAGTTTGACAGGGAGCCGGTTCTTC. It codes for CASSLTGSRFF. The rearrangement joins TRBV12-3 or TRBV12-4 to TRBJ2-7, with 7 nucleotides matching TRBD1. The CDR3 runs to 11 residues.

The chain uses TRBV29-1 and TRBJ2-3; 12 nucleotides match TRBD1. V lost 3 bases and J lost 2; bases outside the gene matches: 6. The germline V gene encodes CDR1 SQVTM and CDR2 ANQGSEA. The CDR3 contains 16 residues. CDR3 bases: TGCAGCGTTGATCAGGGACAGGGGGCCGACACAGATACGCAGTATTTT. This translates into CSVDQGQGADTDTQYF.

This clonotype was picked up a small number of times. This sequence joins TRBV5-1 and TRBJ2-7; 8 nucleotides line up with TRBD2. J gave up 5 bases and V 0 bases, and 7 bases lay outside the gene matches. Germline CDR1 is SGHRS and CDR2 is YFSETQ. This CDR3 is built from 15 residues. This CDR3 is CASSLGPREGDEQYV. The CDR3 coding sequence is TGCGCCAGCAGCTTGGGACCCCGGGAGGGCGACGAGCAGTACGTC.

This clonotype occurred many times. DNA of the CDR3: TGCAGTGCTAGTGACACAGGGAAATCAGATACGCAGTATTTT. Encoded protein: CSASDTGKSDTQYF. This chain links TRBV20-1 with TRBJ2-3, with D perhaps matching TRBD1 (6 bases). Trimming took 3 bases from V and 4 from J, leaving 14 bases between them. This CDR3 contains 14 residues. In germline, CDR1 is DFQATT, CDR2 SNEGSKA (reference sequence).

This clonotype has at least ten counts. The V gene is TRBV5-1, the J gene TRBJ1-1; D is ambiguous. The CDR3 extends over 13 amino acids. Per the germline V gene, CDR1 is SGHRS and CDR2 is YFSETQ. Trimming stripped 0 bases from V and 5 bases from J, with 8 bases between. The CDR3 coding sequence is TGCGCCAGCAGCTTGGAGGTTGGGACTGAAGCTTTCTTT. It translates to CASSLEVGTEAFF. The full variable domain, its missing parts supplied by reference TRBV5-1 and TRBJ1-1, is KAGVTQTPRYLIKTRGQQVTLSCSPISGHRSVSWYQQTPGQGLQFLFEYFSETQRNKGNFPGRFSGRQFSNSRSEMNVSTLELGDSALYLCASSLEVGTEAFFGQGTRLTVV.

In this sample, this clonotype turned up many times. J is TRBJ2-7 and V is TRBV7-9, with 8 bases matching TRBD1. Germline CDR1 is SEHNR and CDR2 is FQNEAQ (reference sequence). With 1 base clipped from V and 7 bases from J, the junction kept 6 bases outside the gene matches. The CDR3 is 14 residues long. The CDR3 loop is CASSLGQGNGEQYF. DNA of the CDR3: TGTGCCAGCAGCTTAGGACAGGGGAATGGGGAGCAGTACTTC.

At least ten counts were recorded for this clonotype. The CDR3 DNA follows: TGTGCCAGCAGTGAAGGGACAGGGGATGAGCAGTTCTTC. Amino acids: CASSEGTGDEQFF. This chain uses TRBV6-1 with TRBJ2-1, with 9 bases matching TRBD1. The V segment lost 1 base and the J segment 8 bases; nucleotides outside the gene matches: 0. The CDR3 consists of 13 residues. CDR1 and CDR2 (germline): MNHNS, SASEGT.

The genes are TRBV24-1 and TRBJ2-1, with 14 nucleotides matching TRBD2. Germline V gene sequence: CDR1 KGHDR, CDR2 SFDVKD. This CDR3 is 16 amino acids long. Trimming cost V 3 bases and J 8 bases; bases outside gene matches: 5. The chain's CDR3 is CATSDVTSGRDDEQFF. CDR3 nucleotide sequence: TGTGCCACCAGTGATGTGACTAGCGGGAGGGATGATGAGCAGTTCTTC.

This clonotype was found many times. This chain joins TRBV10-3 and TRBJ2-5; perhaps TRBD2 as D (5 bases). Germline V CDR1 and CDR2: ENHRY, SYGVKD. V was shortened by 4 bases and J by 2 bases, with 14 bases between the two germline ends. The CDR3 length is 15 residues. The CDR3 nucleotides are TGTGCCATCAGTGTCGGCTCGACTATACAAGAGACCCAGTACTTC. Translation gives CAISVGSTIQETQYF.

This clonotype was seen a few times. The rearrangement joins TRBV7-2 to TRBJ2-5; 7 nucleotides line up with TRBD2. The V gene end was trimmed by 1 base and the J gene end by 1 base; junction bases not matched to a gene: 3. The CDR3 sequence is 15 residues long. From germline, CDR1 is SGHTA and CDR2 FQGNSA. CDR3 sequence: CASSLGLALQETQYF. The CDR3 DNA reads TGTGCCAGCAGCTTAGGACTAGCCCTCCAAGAGACCCAGTACTTC. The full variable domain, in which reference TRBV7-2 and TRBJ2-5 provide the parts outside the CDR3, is GAGVSQSPSNKVTEKGKDVELRCDPISGHTALYWYRQSLGQGLEFLIYFQGNSAPDKSGLPSDRFSAERTGGSVSTLTIQRTQQEDSAVYLCASSLGLALQETQYFGPGTRLLVL.

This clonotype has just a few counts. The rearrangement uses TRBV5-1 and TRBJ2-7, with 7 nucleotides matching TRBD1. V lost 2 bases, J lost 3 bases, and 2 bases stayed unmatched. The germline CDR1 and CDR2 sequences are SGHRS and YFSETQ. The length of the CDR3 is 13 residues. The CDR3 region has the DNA TGCGCCAGCAGCTTCGGACAGGACTACGAGCAGTACTTC. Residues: CASSFGQDYEQYF. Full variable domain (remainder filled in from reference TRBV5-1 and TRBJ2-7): KAGVTQTPRYLIKTRGQQVTLSCSPISGHRSVSWYQQTPGQGLQFLFEYFSETQRNKGNFPGRFSGRQFSNSRSEMNVSTLELGDSALYLCASSFGQDYEQYFGPGTRLTVT.

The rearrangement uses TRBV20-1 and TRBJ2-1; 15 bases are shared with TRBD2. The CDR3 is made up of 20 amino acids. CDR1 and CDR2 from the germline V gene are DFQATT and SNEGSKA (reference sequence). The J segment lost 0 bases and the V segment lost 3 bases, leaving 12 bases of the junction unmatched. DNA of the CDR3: TGCAGTGCTAGGCATGGAACCGGGACTAGCGGGAGGAGCTCCTACAATGAGCAGTTCTTC. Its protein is CSARHGTGTSGRSSYNEQFF.

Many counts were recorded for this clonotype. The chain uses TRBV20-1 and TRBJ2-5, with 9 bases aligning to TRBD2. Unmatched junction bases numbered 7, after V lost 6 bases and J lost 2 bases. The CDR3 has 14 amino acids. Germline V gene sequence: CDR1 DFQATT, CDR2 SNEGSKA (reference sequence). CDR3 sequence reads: CSASLAGKQETQYF. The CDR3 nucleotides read TGCAGTGCCTCGCTAGCGGGAAAGCAAGAGACCCAGTACTTC.